This T cell receptor beta chain is from a study of blood T cell repertoires in COVID-19. Looking at the study overall: Whether acute or convalescent, the COVID-19 samples came from the United States, Italy and Spain.

Original handling: Counts of nucleated cells, estimated from reference gene primer amplification, were obtained. Libraries were prepared by immunoSEQ multiplex PCR; TCRdb keeps only in-frame clonotypes and omits some of them. V and J calls plus clone size are reproduced from that table; the DNA served to infer D and trimming. The sample holds about 220,000 clones, about four fifths seen once. Trimming left V 0 bases short and J 1 base short, with 12 bases between. CDR3 length: 16 residues. The germline gives CDR1 LGHDT, CDR2 YNNKEL (reference sequence). Specimen: peripheral blood. The receptor's source is a woman older than 75 with acute or convalescent COVID-19. This chain links TRBV3-1 (or the pseudogene TRBV3-2) with TRBJ1-2; D is uncertain. This CDR3 reads CASSQESTTVNYGYTF. In DNA, the CDR3 is TGTGCCAGCAGCCAAGAGTCGACAACTGTTAACTATGGCTACACCTTC.